The rows below give T cell receptor beta chains drawn from one sample of a study of cytomegalovirus exposure and HLA in healthy donors. The method was immunoSEQ multiplex PCR; TCRdb's version includes in-frame clones alone and lacks a portion of them. The data show about 70,000 clones, 74% seen once. Sequenced input: PBMCs. Receptors originate from a human donor in good health. CDR3s include the opening cysteine and the closing phenylalanine or tryptophan.

V gene: TRBV30; J gene: TRBJ2-3; CDR3 protein: CASSRTSGSSRSTDTQYF
V gene: TRBV21-1; J gene: TRBJ2-7; CDR3 protein: CASSKVDTSYEQYF
V gene: TRBV5-1; J gene: TRBJ2-3; CDR3 protein: CASSTRLAGGQDTQYF
V gene: TRBV7-9; J gene: TRBJ1-1; CDR3 protein: CASSLGDGAFF
V gene: TRBV27; J gene: TRBJ2-1; CDR3 protein: CASSFGGGPEQFF
V gene: TRBV5-1; J gene: TRBJ1-1; CDR3 protein: CASSLTGSLNTEAFF
V gene: TRBV9; J gene: TRBJ2-5; CDR3 protein: CASSVASGVQETQYF
V gene: TRBV6-4; J gene: TRBJ2-3; CDR3 protein: CASSASGQGDTQYF
V gene: TRBV28; J gene: TRBJ2-5; CDR3 protein: CASSLYGTVQETQYF
V gene: TRBV6-6; J gene: TRBJ1-1; CDR3 protein: CASSYSVGRSTEAFF
V gene: TRBV9; J gene: TRBJ2-3; CDR3 protein: CASSATGSASTDTQYF
V gene: TRBV25-1; J gene: TRBJ2-3; CDR3 protein: CASSESGLSDTDTQYF
V gene: TRBV5-1; J gene: TRBJ2-1; CDR3 protein: CASSRGTSGILEQFF
V gene: TRBV27; J gene: TRBJ1-1; CDR3 protein: CASSFGTGGTEAFF
V gene: TRBV27; J gene: TRBJ2-1; CDR3 protein: CASSFSGRARNEQFF
V gene: TRBV6-1; J gene: TRBJ1-5; CDR3 protein: CASSEGRWYDSNQPQHF
V gene: TRBV7-9; J gene: TRBJ2-5; CDR3 protein: CASSFDNKAETQYF
V gene: TRBV5-4; J gene: TRBJ1-3; CDR3 protein: CASSLGLSSGNTIYF
V gene: TRBV9; J gene: TRBJ2-5; CDR3 protein: CASSVGKVEETQYF
V gene: TRBV4-1; J gene: TRBJ2-5; CDR3 protein: CASSQVVGETQYF
V gene: TRBV5-4; J gene: TRBJ1-6; CDR3 protein: CASSLGGLNSPLHF
V gene: TRBV6-5; J gene: TRBJ1-4; CDR3 protein: CASSFRFTDPNEKLFF
V gene: TRBV30; J gene: TRBJ2-3; CDR3 protein: CAWSQKDTQYF
V gene: TRBV6-5; J gene: TRBJ2-7; CDR3 protein: CASTSGQGYEQYF
V gene: TRBV6-4; J gene: TRBJ1-1; CDR3 protein: CASSAGASTEAFF
V gene: TRBV7-2; J gene: TRBJ2-7; CDR3 protein: CASSLSIYEQYF
V gene: TRBV19; J gene: TRBJ2-1; CDR3 protein: CASSRTSGSSAYNEQFF
V gene: TRBV6-6; J gene: TRBJ1-2; CDR3 protein: CASRRQGAEGYTF
V gene: TRBV14; J gene: TRBJ2-2; CDR3 protein: CASSSSWGGVAGELFF
V gene: TRBV2; J gene: TRBJ2-7; CDR3 protein: CASSPQGVEYF
V gene: TRBV19; J gene: TRBJ1-5; CDR3 protein: CASSMGGRSNQPQHF
V gene: TRBV6-5; J gene: TRBJ1-3; CDR3 protein: CASSSQNTIYF